This T cell receptor beta chain was sequenced during a study of shared clonotypes between healthy human individuals. The overall study: CD4 naive and memory got three plates each, CD8 naive two, CD8 memory one.

Study results and caveats: Richness estimates generally favored naive over memory subsets.

Worth noting for this clone: Antigen specificity is unknown.

Positive CCR7 selection of CD45RO-negative cells yielded the naive CD8 cells, and terminally differentiated effector memory CD45RA+ cells were excluded. The CDR3 extends over 20 amino acids. Germline loops: CDR1 SGHDN, CDR2 FVKESK. V was cut by 3 bases and J by 3 bases, with 30 bases left in between. Profiling relied on immunoSEQ multiplex PCR, and the TCRdb table lists in-frame clones only, not all of them. This sample carries about 2.2 million clones, over 85% of them seen once, and the ten largest clones take more than 1.5%. This receptor was obtained from a young man in good health. Some clones in this sample may be carry-over from other donors' samples. The V call is TRBV14, the J call TRBJ2-7, with a tentative D call TRBD1 (7 bases). Material: naive CD8+ T cells from PBMCs. The CDR3 loop reads CASSHSPTPLDREVGYEQYF. CDR3 nucleotide sequence: TGTGCCAGCAGCCATTCACCCACCCCCCTCGACAGGGAGGTAGGCTACGAGCAGTACTTC.